This TCR beta chain was identified in a study of Graves' ophthalmopathy and Graves' hyperthyroidism. About the study: Peripheral blood collection took place at initial diagnosis, before any treatment.

For repertoire sequencing, the TCR beta CDR3 regions were amplified from RNA transcripts. Second-round multiplex PCR came after first-round RT-PCR with HTBI primers. TCRdb redid the calling of the multiplex PCR reads with MiXCR, one entry per CDR3 protein. The data show over 650,000 distinct CDR3 sequences, with 35% to 45% seen just once and 3% to 3.5% held by the top ten. Study conclusions and caveats: Sensitivity of about 90% and specificity of about 77% were achieved when a 13-signature model separated ophthalmopathy from stable hyperthyroidism.

In the case of this clonotype: Its antigen is undetermined.

The CDR3 runs to 14 residues. Germline V lookup: CDR1 SGHTA, CDR2 FQGNSA. V was shortened by 5 bases and J by 7 bases, with 17 bases between the two germline ends. Material: peripheral blood. The rearrangement joins TRBV7-2 to TRBJ2-5; maybe TRBD1 (8 bases). The receptor was derived from an adult man with Graves' ophthalmopathy. CDR3 region: CASSPEGGTGTQYF. The CDR3 bases are TGTGCCAGCAGCCCGGAGGGGGGGACAGGGACCCAGTACTTC. Supplemented by reference TRBV7-2 and TRBJ2-5, the full variable domain reads GAGVSQSPSNKVTEKGKDVELRCDPISGHTALYWYRQSLGQGLEFLIYFQGNSAPDKSGLPSDRFSAERTGGSVSTLTIQRTQQEDSAVYLCASSPEGGTGTQYFGPGTRLLVL.